The rows below give T cell receptor beta chains drawn from one sample of a study of OX40 agonist ivuxolimab in advanced cancers. The data were produced by immunoSEQ multiplex PCR, yet TCRdb's version contains in-frame clones alone and is incomplete. This table has 91,000 or so clones, around 86% appearing once. This sample comprised CD4+ or CD8+ T cells sorted from blood, obtained in a trial of the OX40 agonist ivuxolimab. These receptor sequences come from an adult with an advanced solid tumor such as melanoma, head and neck, liver or kidney cancer. The CDR3 runs from the conserved cysteine through the conserved F or W.

V gene: TRBV5-6
J gene: TRBJ2-7
CDR3 protein: CASSPGLAGSYEQYF

V gene: TRBV5-8
J gene: TRBJ2-5
CDR3 protein: CASSLRTGPQETQYF

V gene: TRBV27
J gene: TRBJ2-5
CDR3 protein: CASSRHFQETQYF

V gene: TRBV29-1
J gene: TRBJ2-1
CDR3 protein: CSVVAAGSSVNEQFF

V gene: TRBV5-1
J gene: TRBJ2-5
CDR3 protein: CASHTTSTGEETQYF

V gene: TRBV11-2
J gene: TRBJ2-7
CDR3 protein: CASSSARPTYEQYF

V gene: TRBV5-5
J gene: TRBJ2-3
CDR3 protein: CASSLVPSGRARVDTQYF

V gene: TRBV6-5
J gene: TRBJ1-4
CDR3 protein: CASSYSYRGDEKLFF

V gene: TRBV5-1
J gene: TRBJ2-3
CDR3 protein: CASSLEPSGGEDTQYF

V gene: TRBV2
J gene: TRBJ2-5
CDR3 protein: CASGQTRQGDQYF

V gene: TRBV5-1
J gene: TRBJ2-3
CDR3 protein: CASSGHQASTDTQYF

V gene: TRBV30
J gene: TRBJ1-2
CDR3 protein: CAWRPTGGSGYTF

V gene: TRBV18
J gene: TRBJ2-5
CDR3 protein: CASSPQETQYF

V gene: TRBV5-1
J gene: TRBJ2-3
CDR3 protein: CASSPQAAGSTDTQYF

V gene: TRBV4-1
J gene: TRBJ2-5
CDR3 protein: CASSQAKGETQYF

V gene: TRBV2
J gene: TRBJ1-2
CDR3 protein: CASSDFESNYGYTF